This TCR beta chain is drawn from a study of a mutant IDH1 vaccine in newly diagnosed glioma. The protocol was immunoSEQ multiplex PCR, while the TCRdb copy is restricted to in-frame clones and leaves out a portion. The top ten hold around 2% of the sample, which has about 86,000 clones, approximately 85% seen once. Stated time point: week 23, last vaccination. Each dose delivered 300 ug of mutant IDH1 20-mer peptide subcutaneously with imiquimod. The V end was cut by 1 base, the J end by 0 bases, with 11 bases between. The germline gives CDR1 SGHTS, CDR2 YDEGEE. The CDR3 covers 16 residues. For this clone: The antigen remains unidentified.

Source: PBMCs, taken from a glioma patient whose treatment included an IDH1 peptide vaccine. This receptor was obtained from a man aged 25-40 years with glioma. Some clones in this sample may be carry-over from other donors' samples. V is TRBV5-8 and J is TRBJ1-5; D not resolved. CDR3 amino acids: CASSLHQTHSNQPQHF. In DNA, the CDR3 is TGTGCCAGCAGCTTGCATCAGACACATAGCAATCAGCCCCAGCATTTT.